The T cell receptor (beta chain) described here comes from a study of blood T cell repertoires in COVID-19 (dated by TCRdb to 2020 to 2022). With regard to the full study: Samples covering the acute and convalescent phases of COVID-19 were provided by collaborators in the United States, Italy and Spain. The prospective study material was composed of cDNA or gDNA derived from T cells, B-cell-depleted T cells, or PBMCs. The dataset comprised deeply sampled blood TCRbeta repertoires from subjects exposed to, actively infected with, or recovered from COVID-19. The repertoires were made available in a free public database intended to serve as a resource for research on the immune response to SARS-CoV-2. Samples were obtained from the ongoing ImmuneRACE study (first 160 participants) and from some 1,300 subjects provided by 6 global collaborators. A de-identified subject ID, COVID-19 status, age in years and sex were almost always included in the sample metadata. Where available, HLA class I and class II types were obtained from metadata supplied by the sample provider rather than from assay-based typing.

TCRbeta CDR3 regions were amplified from genomic DNA by means of the immunoSEQ Assay, a bias-controlled multiplex PCR. The original pipeline was this. The number of nucleated cells in each sample was estimated by amplification of reference gene primers within the assay. To quantify the absolute abundance of each unique TCRbeta CDR3 rearrangement, sequence reads were collapsed and filtered. Productive Simpson clonality was computed per sample as the square root of Simpson's diversity index over productive rearrangements. TCRdb retrieved this table from immuneACCESS and kept in-frame rearrangements only. Not all clones are present; in checked studies, unresolved V genes account for under half, and no reason is known for the remainder. Clonal size and the V and J genes are those of that table, whereas D and trimming came from the DNA. In this sample the table shows around 280,000 clones, around 86% of which occur a single time. About 1.8% of the sample comes from the top ten.

The paper as a whole reports these results and caveats: The amount of clinical and demographic metadata varied by source and participant and was provided uncurated.

Participants in the prospective study were enrolled through a virtual design, were aged about 18 to 100 years, and lived in roughly 24 United States geographic areas. In the prospective study, participants were assigned to cohorts based on the clinical history participants reported in a screening survey and a study questionnaire. Recovered participants in ImmuneRACE Cohort 3 were defined as having two consecutive negative NP/OP PCR tests, clearance from a healthcare professional, or resolution of symptoms. In the prospective study, mobile phlebotomists collected whole blood, serum and a nasopharyngeal or oropharyngeal swab from each participant. Over an approximately 2-month period, participants in the prospective study had the option of providing additional blood draws and questionnaires. Prospective study blood samples were shipped either frozen or at room temperature before DNA extraction. The junction shows trimming of 2 bases on V and 0 bases on J, plus 7 bases between the germline ends. Counted from cysteine to phenylalanine, this CDR3 has 14 amino acids. Kept here is only the CDR3 DNA, which spans 42 bases and is read in frame from base 1. The CDR1 and CDR2 encoded by the germline V gene (reference sequence) are LNHDA and SQIVND.

Note on this clone: Its antigen specificity is not known. Per-nucleotide qualities are absent, and no much larger clonotype sits a single base away.

The rearrangement joined TRBV19 to TRBJ1-1, with the identity of the D gene unclear. This TCR derives from a woman aged 35 to 49 who had recovered from COVID-19. Material for sequencing was PBMCs or T cells enriched from blood (not recorded which). The nucleotide sequence reads TGTGCCAGTAGTATATCGACTGTGAACACTGAAGCTTTCTTT. This codes for CASSISTVNTEAFF.